This note documents a single T cell receptor beta chain sequence. Its antigen remains unknown. The data were obtained in a study of T cell responses to AZD1222 COVID-19 vaccine. Points from the study as a whole: Nearly half of spike-specific TCRs reportedly go after variant regions that carry no mutations. The donor group comprised mostly white British people and more females; the analysis possibly underestimated clonal diversity. The study sampled repertoires only after the peak T cell response. AZD1222 recipients seropositive at baseline numbered only six or seven.

The V gene end was trimmed by 4 bases and the J gene end by 0 bases; junction bases not matched to a gene: 13. The germline V gene encodes CDR1 SGHRS and CDR2 YFSETQ. This CDR3 spans 19 amino acids. Sequencing was performed with immunoSEQ multiplex PCR; in TCRdb, only in-frame clones are kept and a portion is missing. The sample carries about 110,000 clones, around 90% recorded once. V and J are TRBV5-1 and TRBJ2-2; 9 nucleotides agree with TRBD2. Sample: peripheral blood, taken on day 0 of AZD1222 vaccination. The clonotype originates from an adult in good health. CDR3 region: CASSPYSGGQIPNTGELFF. For the CDR3, the DNA is TGCGCCAGCAGCCCTTATAGCGGGGGACAAATACCGAACACCGGGGAGCTGTTTTTT.